These 20 T cell receptor beta chains originate from one sample sequenced in a study of chemoradiotherapy in HPV16-positive cancers. Measured with immunoSEQ multiplex PCR; TCRdb has only the in-frame clones, and not every one. The table includes about 1,500 clones, 80% to 95% detected once. The input for sequencing was tumor tissue, taken from a patient who underwent chemoradiotherapy. The receptors were sampled from a human donor with HPV-associated anogenital cancer.

This clone was observed a single time. The chain is built from TRBV11-3 and TRBJ2-7; no definite D call. This CDR3 is 13 amino acids long. V lost 2 bases to trimming and J lost 7 bases, with 12 bases between them. Germline assignment: CDR1 SGHNT and CDR2 YENEEA. The CDR3 bases are TGTGCCAGCAGCTTACAAGATCCGCGAGAGCAGTACTTC. Translated, it gives CASSLQDPREQYF.

This sequence joins TRBV9 and TRBJ2-6; 9 bases map to TRBD1. The CDR3 covers 20 residues. J lost 0 bases, V lost 3 bases, and 13 bases had no gene match. Germline V gives CDR1 SGDLS, CDR2 YYNGEE. Here the CDR3 DNA reads TGTGCCAGCAGCGCTACCGGGACAGGGCCTTTCTACTCTGGGGCCAACGTCCTGACTTTC. This gives the protein CASSATGTGPFYSGANVLTF.

The chain combines TRBV11-2 with TRBJ1-2, with D possibly TRBD1 on 6 matching bases. This CDR3 comprises 14 residues. Trimming stripped 5 bases from V and 2 bases from J, with 12 bases between. Germline V gene data show CDR1 as SGHAT and CDR2 as FQNNGV. In nucleotides, the CDR3 is TGTGCCAGCAGCACAGGGTCCCTAAACTATGGCTACACCTTC. Translating gives CASSTGSLNYGYTF.

J is TRBJ2-7 and V is TRBV27; maybe TRBD1 (5 bases). Germline lookup yields CDR1 MNHEY and CDR2 SMNVEV (reference sequence). Trimming pared 6 bases from V and 3 bases from J, leaving 12 bases between. CDR3 length: 13 amino acids. The CDR3: CASSDSEGYEQYF. DNA of the CDR3: TGTGCCAGCAGCGACAGTGAAGGCTACGAGCAGTACTTC.

This clone came up once. The CDR3 DNA sequence: TGTGCCAGCAGCGCGCTGACAGGGGTCGCAGATACGCAGTATTTT. Protein product: CASSALTGVADTQYF. The V gene is TRBV7-2, the J gene TRBJ2-3; 8 bases fit TRBD1. Germline CDR1 SGHTA, CDR2 FQGNSA. CDR3 length: 15 amino acids. V lost 5 bases, J lost 4 bases, and 8 bases stayed unmatched. The entire variable domain, with the rest obtained from reference TRBV7-2 and TRBJ2-3, is as follows: GAGVSQSPSNKVTEKGKDVELRCDPISGHTALYWYRQSLGQGLEFLIYFQGNSAPDKSGLPSDRFSAERTGGSVSTLTIQRTQQEDSAVYLCASSALTGVADTQYFGPGTRLTVL.

J is TRBJ2-1 and V is TRBV5-4; 9 positions match TRBD2. Trimming cost V 0 bases and J 5 bases; bases outside gene matches: 3. From germline, CDR1 is SGHNT and CDR2 YYREEE (reference sequence). This CDR3 contains 15 residues. The CDR3 loop reads CASSLVAGDHNEQFF. In nucleotides, the CDR3 is TGTGCCAGCAGCTTGGTAGCGGGAGATCACAATGAGCAGTTCTTC.

The rearrangement links TRBV5-1 to TRBJ1-2, with D perhaps matching TRBD1 (6 bases). V lost 4 bases and J 4 bases, leaving 17 bases between the germline ends. The germline CDR1 and CDR2 sequences are SGHRS and YFSETQ. The CDR3 spans 15 residues. Here the CDR3 DNA reads TGCGCCAGCAGCCCGACAGGTGCCCAGGGCTATGGCTACACCTTC. This sequence encodes CASSPTGAQGYGYTF.

The chain links TRBV5-1 to TRBJ1-5; D may be TRBD1 (6 bases). This CDR3 comprises 13 residues. CDR1 is SGHRS and CDR2 is YFSETQ in the germline V gene. V dropped 5 bases and J dropped 7 bases, with 13 bases sitting between them. The chain's CDR3 is CASSRDIGQPQHF. The CDR3 nucleotides read TGCGCCAGCAGTCGGGACATAGGGCAGCCCCAGCATTTT.

The chain is built from TRBV10-3 and TRBJ2-5; D not resolved. Trimming left V 1 base short and J 1 base short, with 10 bases between. Per germline, CDR1 ENHRY and CDR2 SYGVKD. The CDR3 runs 15 residues. The CDR3 is CAISEFGPTQETQYF. CDR3 nucleotides: TGTGCCATCAGTGAGTTTGGGCCAACCCAAGAGACCCAGTACTTC.

The rearrangement joins TRBV7-6 to TRBJ1-1; no firm D call. CDR3 length: 13 amino acids. Trimming removed 1 base from V and 5 bases from J, with 8 bases in between. Germline values: CDR1 SGHVS, CDR2 FNYEAQ. The CDR3 DNA reads as TGTGCCAGCAGCTTAGATGAAAAGACTGAAGCTTTCTTT. Protein product: CASSLDEKTEAFF.

This chain uses TRBV6-1 with TRBJ2-7; no reliable D call. Germline V CDR1 and CDR2: MNHNS, SASEGT. CDR3 length: 13 amino acids. V lost 7 bases and J lost 2, with 12 bases in between. The CDR3 loop reads CASTLPSPYEQYF. CDR3 nucleotides: TGTGCCAGCACCCTCCCGTCCCCCTACGAGCAGTACTTC.

This clone was seen only once. J is TRBJ2-1 and V is TRBV2; maybe TRBD2 (8 bases). V was trimmed by 2 bases and J by 0 bases, leaving 20 bases between them. CDR1 and CDR2 from the germline V gene are SNHLY and FYNNEI. The CDR3 length is 19 residues. CDR3 residues: CASSERGPSGFSSYNEQFF. The CDR3 nucleotides are TGTGCCAGCAGTGAAAGGGGGCCTAGCGGGTTTTCCTCCTACAATGAGCAGTTCTTC.

The chain joins TRBV6-4 to TRBJ2-3, with D possibly TRBD2 on 6 matching bases. The CDR3 consists of 15 residues. Germline values: CDR1 MRHNA, CDR2 SNTAGT. V was clipped by 0 bases and J by 1 base, with 8 bases between them. The CDR3 sequence is CASSDSSGGTDTQYF. In DNA, the CDR3 is TGTGCCAGCAGTGACTCTAGCGGAGGCACAGATACGCAGTATTTT.

The rearrangement links TRBV7-2 to TRBJ1-4; D gene ambiguous. Germline V gene sequence: CDR1 SGHTA, CDR2 FQGNSA. V was cut by 1 base and J by 8 bases, with 14 bases left in between. This CDR3 region has 15 residues. CDR3 sequence: CASSLGGASGEKLFF. CDR3 DNA: TGTGCCAGCAGCTTAGGTGGCGCGTCGGGAGAAAAACTGTTTTTT.

CDR3 protein: CASSLYYRAHTDTQYF. The CDR3 nucleotides read TGTGCCAGCAGCTTGTATTACAGGGCACACACAGATACGCAGTATTTT. The chain uses TRBV5-6 and TRBJ2-3; D perhaps matches TRBD1 (6 bases). The CDR3 runs 16 residues. Trimming took off 1 base at V and 2 bases at J, with 14 bases between the two ends. Germline V gene data show CDR1 as SGHDT and CDR2 as YYEEEE.

This chain joins TRBV29-1 and TRBJ1-2; no clear D gene. Between the trimmed V and J ends, which lost 5 bases and 1 base, there was a span of 8 bases. Germline V gene lookup returns CDR1 SQVTM and CDR2 ANQGSEA. The length of the CDR3 is 12 residues. The CDR3: CSVSFINYGYTF. Here the CDR3 DNA reads TGCAGCGTTAGTTTTATTAACTATGGCTACACCTTC.

In its sample, this clone was seen a few times. This chain joins TRBV20-1 and TRBJ1-1; 7 bases are a match to TRBD1. J lost 7 bases, V lost 3 bases, and 2 bases had no gene match. CDR1 DFQATT and CDR2 SNEGSKA come from the germline V gene (reference sequence). The CDR3 consists of 11 residues. The CDR3 loop reads CSARGTVEAFF. The CDR3 nucleotides read TGCAGTGCTAGGGGGACAGTTGAAGCTTTCTTT.

The chain has TRBV6-5 and TRBJ1-5; D perhaps matches TRBD1 (6 bases). CDR3 size: 14 residues. Looked up from germline, CDR1 is MNHEY and CDR2 is SVGAGI. Trimming took off 6 bases at V and 2 bases at J, with 11 bases between the two ends. The chain's CDR3 is CASRLQGRNQPQHF. In DNA form, the CDR3 reads TGTGCCAGCAGGCTCCAGGGGCGCAATCAGCCCCAGCATTTT.

The chain recombines TRBV2 with TRBJ1-3; no definite D call. V was shortened by 7 bases and J by 3 bases, with 4 bases between the two germline ends. This CDR3 region has 11 residues. Germline CDR1 SNHLY, CDR2 FYNNEI. CDR3 loop: CASTLGNTIYF. CDR3 in DNA: TGTGCCAGCACCCTTGGAAACACCATATATTTT.

J is TRBJ2-1 and V is TRBV6-6; 8 positions agree with TRBD2. The CDR3 totals 14 residues. Per the germline V gene, CDR1 is MNHNY and CDR2 is SVGAGI (reference sequence). V trimming: 5 bases; J trimming: 7 bases; junction bases outside the gene matches: 7. CDR3: CASSTGGPINEQFF. In DNA, the CDR3 is TGTGCCAGCAGTACGGGGGGGCCTATAAATGAGCAGTTCTTC.